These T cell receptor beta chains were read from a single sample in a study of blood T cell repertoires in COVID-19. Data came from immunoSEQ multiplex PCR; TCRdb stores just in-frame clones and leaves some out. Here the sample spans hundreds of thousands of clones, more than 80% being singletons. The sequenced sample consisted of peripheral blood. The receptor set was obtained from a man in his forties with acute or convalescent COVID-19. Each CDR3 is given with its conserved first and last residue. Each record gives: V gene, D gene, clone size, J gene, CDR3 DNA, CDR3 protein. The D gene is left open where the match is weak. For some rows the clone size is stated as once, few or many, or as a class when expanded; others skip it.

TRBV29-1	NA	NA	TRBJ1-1	TGCAGCGCAAGACAGGTAGCGAACACTGAAGCTTTCTTT	CSARQVANTEAFF
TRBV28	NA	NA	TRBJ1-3	TGTGCCAGCAGCCAATCGAGTAGCTCTGGAAACACCATATATTTT	CASSQSSSSGNTIYF
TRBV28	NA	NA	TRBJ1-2	TGTGCCAGCAGGACAACAGGGAACTATGGCTACACCTTC	CASRTTGNYGYTF
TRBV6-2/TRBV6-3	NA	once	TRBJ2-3	TGTGCCAGCAGTTACACACGATCCCCAGATACGCAGTATTTT	CASSYTRSPDTQYF
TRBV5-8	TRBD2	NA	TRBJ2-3	TGTGCCAGCTTGGACGGGGGGGTACTCACAGATACGCAGTATTTT	CASLDGGVLTDTQYF
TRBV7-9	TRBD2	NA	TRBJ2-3	TGTGCCAGCAGCCCAGGGCGGACTAGCGGGAGGTCGAGCACAGATACGCAGTATTTT	CASSPGRTSGRSSTDTQYF
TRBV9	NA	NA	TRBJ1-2	TGTGCCAGCAGCGTAGCTACGGAGTATGGCTACACCTTC	CASSVATEYGYTF
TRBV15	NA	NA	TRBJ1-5	TGTGCCACCAGCAGAGGAGGATCGGGGCAGCCCCAGCATTTT	CATSRGGSGQPQHF
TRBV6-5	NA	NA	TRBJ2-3	TGTGCCAGCAACCCCGGCGGTGATACGCAGTATTTT	CASNPGGDTQYF
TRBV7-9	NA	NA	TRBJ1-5	TGTGCCAGCAGCTTCGGGGATCAGCCCCAGCATTTT	CASSFGDQPQHF
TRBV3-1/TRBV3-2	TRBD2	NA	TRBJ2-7	TGTGCCAGCAGCCAAGAGTGGGGACTAGCTGGAAACGAGCAGTACTTC	CASSQEWGLAGNEQYF
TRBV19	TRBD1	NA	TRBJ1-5	TGTGCCAGTCAGGGACAGGGATATAGCAATCAGCCCCAGCATTTT	CASQGQGYSNQPQHF
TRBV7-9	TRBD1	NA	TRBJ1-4	TGTGCCAGCAGCCCACAGGGGGGACGACTGTTTTTT	CASSPQGGRLFF
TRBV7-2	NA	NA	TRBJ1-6	TGTGCCAGCAGCTTAGAAGTGAACACAGGTTCACCCCTCCACTTT	CASSLEVNTGSPLHF
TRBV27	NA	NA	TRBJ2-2	TGTGCCAGCGGGTTGGGGGCGGGCGGGGAGCTGTTTTTT	CASGLGAGGELFF
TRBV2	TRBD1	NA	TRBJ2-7	TGTGCCAGCAGGACAGGGTTATACGAGCAGTACTTC	CASRTGLYEQYF
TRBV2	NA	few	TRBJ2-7	TGTGCCAGCAGCTCCGCCGCATGGGGGGACGAGCAGTACTTC	CASSSAAWGDEQYF
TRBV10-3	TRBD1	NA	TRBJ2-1	TGTGCCATCAGTGAGTCATCGGGACAGATCTACAATGAGCAGTTCTTC	CAISESSGQIYNEQFF
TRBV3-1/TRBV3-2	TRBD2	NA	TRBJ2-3	TGTGCCAGCAGCCAAGATCTTTGGGGGGGGACAGATACGCAGTATTTT	CASSQDLWGGTDTQYF
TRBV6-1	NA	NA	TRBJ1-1	TGTGCCAGCAGTGAAGTAGAGGAGGGCACTGAAGCTTTCTTT	CASSEVEEGTEAFF
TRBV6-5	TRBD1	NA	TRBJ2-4	TGTGCCGTACAGGGGTTTGCCAAAAACATTCAGTACTTC	CAVQGFAKNIQYF
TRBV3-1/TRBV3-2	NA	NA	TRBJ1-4	TGTGCCAGCAGCCACGATTCGACAGTACACTTTGAAAAACTGTTTTTT	CASSHDSTVHFEKLFF
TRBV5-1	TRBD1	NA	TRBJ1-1	TGCGCCAGCAGCACTGGGACAGTCAACACTGAAGCTTTCTTT	CASSTGTVNTEAFF
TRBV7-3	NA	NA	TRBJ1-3	TGTGCCAGCAGCCCCAACAGGGGAAACACCATATATTTT	CASSPNRGNTIYF
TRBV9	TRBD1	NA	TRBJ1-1	TGTGCCAGCAGCGTAGGTCAGGGGGCTGGTGACACTGAAGCTTTCTTT	CASSVGQGAGDTEAFF
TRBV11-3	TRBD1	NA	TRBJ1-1	TGTGCCAGCAGCTCCGGGACAGGGAACGAAGCTTTCTTT	CASSSGTGNEAFF
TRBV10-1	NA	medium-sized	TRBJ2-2	TGCGCCAGCAGTGACAGGGACACCGGGGAGCTGTTTTTT	CASSDRDTGELFF
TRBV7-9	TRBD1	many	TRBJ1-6	TGTGCCAGCAGCCCTCCAGGGGGGACTTCACCCCTCCACTTT	CASSPPGGTSPLHF
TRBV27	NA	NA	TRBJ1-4	TGTGCCAGCCCAACCCAGGGGTTAAATGAAAAACTGTTTTTT	CASPTQGLNEKLFF
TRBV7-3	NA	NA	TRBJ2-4	TGTGCCAGCAGCTTACGCCCAGGGTCCCCTCACATTCAGTACTTC	CASSLRPGSPHIQYF
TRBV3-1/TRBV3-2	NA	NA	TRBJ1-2	TGTGCCAGCAGGAATACAGCCTACTCTGGCTACACCTTC	CASRNTAYSGYTF
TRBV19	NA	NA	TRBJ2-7	TGTGCCAGTAGTATGGGACACAACTACTACGAGCAGTACTTC	CASSMGHNYYEQYF
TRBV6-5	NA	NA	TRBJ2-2	TGTGCCAGCAGTTACTCCGGGAGGAACACCGGGGAGCTGTTTTTT	CASSYSGRNTGELFF
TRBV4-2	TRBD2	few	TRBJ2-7	TGTGCCAGCAGCCGGAGCCTAGCGGGGGCGGAAAGGAACGAGCAGTACTTC	CASSRSLAGAERNEQYF
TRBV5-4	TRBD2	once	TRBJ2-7	TGTGCCAGCAGCTCTAGCGGCTACGAGCAGTACTTC	CASSSSGYEQYF
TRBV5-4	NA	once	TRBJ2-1	TGTGCCAGCAGCTTGGAGGGGGGGATAACGAGCAATGAGCAGTTCTTC	CASSLEGGITSNEQFF
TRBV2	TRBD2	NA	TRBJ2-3	TGTGCCAGCAGGGCCGGGACTAGCTTTAGGCCACAGTATTTT	CASRAGTSFRPQYF
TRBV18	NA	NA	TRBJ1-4	TGTGCCAGCTCACCACGAGGAACTAATGAAAAACTGTTTTTT	CASSPRGTNEKLFF
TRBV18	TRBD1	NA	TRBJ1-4	TGTGCCAGCTCAGCATCAGGGGGCGTCGGTGAAAAACTGTTTTTT	CASSASGGVGEKLFF
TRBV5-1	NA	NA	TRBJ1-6	TGCGCCAGCAGCTTGGAGGACAGCCATAATTCACCCCTCCACTTT	CASSLEDSHNSPLHF
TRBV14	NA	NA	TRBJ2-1	TGTGCCAGCAGCCCATGGACTTACAATGAGCAGTTCTTC	CASSPWTYNEQFF
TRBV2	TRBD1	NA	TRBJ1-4	TGTGCCGACGCGAGGGACAGGGGAACTAATGAAAAACTGTTTTTT	CADARDRGTNEKLFF
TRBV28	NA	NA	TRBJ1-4	TGTGCCAGCATTAACGGCGGATTTGAAAAACTGTTTTTT	CASINGGFEKLFF
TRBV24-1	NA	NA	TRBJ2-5	TGTGCCACCAGTGACCCCACTAGCTTTGGGCCAGAGACCCAGTACTTC	CATSDPTSFGPETQYF
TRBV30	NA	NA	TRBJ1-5	TGTGCCTGGAGTCAACAGGGTTTTCAGCCCCAGCATTTT	CAWSQQGFQPQHF